The TCR beta chain under discussion was sequenced for a study of T cells in Graves' hyperthyroidism and ophthalmopathy (dated by TCRdb to about 2019). Notes on the research overall: Peripheral blood was collected at initial diagnosis, before any treatment. To identify TCR V-J signatures that set the groups apart, the researchers used a discovery cohort of roughly 100 patients, made up of fewer than 50 with Graves' ophthalmopathy and some 60 with stable Graves' hyperthyroidism. Prospective prediction of ophthalmopathy was tested in an independent validation cohort consisting of some 20 hyperthyroidism patients and approximately 16 patients who later progressed to ophthalmopathy. The approximately 95 discovery patients were divided at random into training and test sets in a 7:3 ratio. In more than 5 Graves' hyperthyroidism patients, the study also compared T-cell repertoires from thyroid tissue with T-cell repertoires from blood. Once sampling was done, hyperthyroidism patients were given methimazole at a starting dose of 30 mg daily, whereas ophthalmopathy patients were given high-dose intravenous methylprednisolone. The paper reports TCR Vbeta CDR3 sequencing of 140 or so peripheral blood samples: around 41 ophthalmopathy, about 75 hyperthyroidism and roughly 17 progressor patients.

As for this clonotype: Its antigen is not yet known. No base-level quality is on record; no much larger clone is a single base apart.

Overall study results and their limits: Most expanded thyroid clonotypes (frequency above 0.001) were also detected in blood, suggesting blood repertoires may reflect thyroid immune responses. Ophthalmopathy was separated from stable hyperthyroidism by a 13 V-J signature model, with about 86% sensitivity and approximately 81% specificity obtained in cross-validation and 80%/75% obtained in testing. In validation, the model predicted progression to ophthalmopathy a median of roughly 6.5 months before onset, with 65% to 71% sensitivity and 72.22% specificity. No statistical method was used to set the sample size in advance, and investigators knew the group allocation.

In the ophthalmopathy patients, disease was moderately to severely active, with a Clinical Activity Score of 3 or more, a NOSPECS grade of 4 or more, and a duration of less than 3 months. Patients with uncontrolled infections, other autoimmune diseases, pregnancy or lactation were excluded. Clinical symptoms, serum thyroxine and TRAb, thyroid ultrasound, and orbital computed tomography formed the basis for the diagnoses. Ficoll-Paque density gradient centrifugation was used to isolate PBMCs from 8 to 10 ml of fresh peripheral blood. Total RNA was extracted using Trizol reagent, and RNA quality was assessed on an Agilent 2100 Bioanalyzer. Between the V and J ends, shortened by 5 bases and 5 bases respectively, the junction contains 16 bases. The germline V gene yields WSHSY for CDR1 and SAAADI for CDR2. From the cysteine through the phenylalanine, the CDR3 covers 16 amino acids. The CDR3 DNA has 48 bases and is translated from base 1.

The TCR beta CDR3 regions were amplified from the RNA transcripts. A first-round RT-PCR of the TCR CDR3 used the HTBI primer set with the Qiagen OneStep RT-PCR kit. Libraries were constructed in a second round of multiplex PCR, after which size selection and purification were performed. The libraries were sequenced on an Illumina HiSeq2000 using paired-end 100 bp reads. The paper's data handling went like this. Raw data were processed with SOAPnuke, discarding reads with adapters, uncalled bases, mean Phred below 15, or no exact constant-primer or identifier match. COPE v1.2.5 was used to merge the high-quality paired reads, and each unique nucleotide sequence was defined as a clonotype. MiTCR v1.1 was used to align clonotypes to the IMGT TRBV, TRBD and TRBJ reference segments. Only V-J combinations with frequency above 0.0001, covering approximately 99% of repertoires, were analysed. The TCS score was defined as F50 (clonal expansion) divided by E x V (chaos), with BLOSUM62-based TCRdist calculated between CDR3 peptides within each V-J. Welch's t-statistics and random forest reduced around 510 V-J features to 10 to 15, which were used in a naive Bayes classifier (R e1071). TCRdb reran the public reads through fastp at Q25 and MiXCR, keeping productive beta chains. Rows with one shared CDR3 protein collapse into an entry with the most common genes and DNA. TCRdb, rather than the study authors, made the V and J calls. Here the sample has about 500,000 distinct CDR3 sequences; approximately 17% occur a single time. Jointly, the top ten make up 17% of the sample.

The rearrangement joined TRBV10-2 to TRBJ1-6, with no reliable assignment of the D segment. The TCR originated in a woman aged 18-35 years with Graves' ophthalmopathy. The specimen was blood. The DNA sequence is given as TGCGCCAGCAGTAGAAGCGGGGTTTCGGATAATTCACCCCTCCACTTT. It specifies CASSRSGVSDNSPLHF.